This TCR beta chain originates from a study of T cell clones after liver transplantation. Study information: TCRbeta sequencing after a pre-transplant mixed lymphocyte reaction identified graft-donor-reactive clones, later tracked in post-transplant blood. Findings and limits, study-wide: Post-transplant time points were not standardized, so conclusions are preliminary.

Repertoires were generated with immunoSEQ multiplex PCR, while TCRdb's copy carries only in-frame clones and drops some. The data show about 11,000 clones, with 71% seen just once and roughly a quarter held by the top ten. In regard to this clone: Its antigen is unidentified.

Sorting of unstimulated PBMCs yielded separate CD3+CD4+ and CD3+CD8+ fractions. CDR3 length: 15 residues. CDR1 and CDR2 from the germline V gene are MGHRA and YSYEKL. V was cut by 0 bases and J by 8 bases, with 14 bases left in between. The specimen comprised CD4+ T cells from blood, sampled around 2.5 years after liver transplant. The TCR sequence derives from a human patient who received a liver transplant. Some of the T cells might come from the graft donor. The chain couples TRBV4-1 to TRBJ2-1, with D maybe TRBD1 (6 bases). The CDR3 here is CASSQEAGDFYEQFF. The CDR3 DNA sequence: TGCGCCAGCAGCCAAGAGGCAGGGGATTTTTATGAGCAGTTCTTC.